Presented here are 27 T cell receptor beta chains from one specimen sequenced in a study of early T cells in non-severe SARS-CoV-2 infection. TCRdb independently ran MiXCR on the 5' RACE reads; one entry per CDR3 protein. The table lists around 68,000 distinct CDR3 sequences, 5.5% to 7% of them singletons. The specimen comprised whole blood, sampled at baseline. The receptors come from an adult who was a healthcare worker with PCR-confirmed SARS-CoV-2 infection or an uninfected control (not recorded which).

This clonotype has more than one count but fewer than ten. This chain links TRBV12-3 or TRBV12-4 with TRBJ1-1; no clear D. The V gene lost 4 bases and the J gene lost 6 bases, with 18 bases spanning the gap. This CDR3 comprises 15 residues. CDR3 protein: CASSSPKASRPEAFF. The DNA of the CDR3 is TGTGCCAGCAGTTCTCCCAAGGCCAGCAGGCCTGAAGCTTTCTTT.

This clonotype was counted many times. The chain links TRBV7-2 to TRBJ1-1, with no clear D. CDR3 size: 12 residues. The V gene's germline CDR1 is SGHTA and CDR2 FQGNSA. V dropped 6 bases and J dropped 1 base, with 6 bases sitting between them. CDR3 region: CASRPWNTEAFF. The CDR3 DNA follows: TGTGCCAGCAGACCATGGAACACTGAAGCTTTCTTT.

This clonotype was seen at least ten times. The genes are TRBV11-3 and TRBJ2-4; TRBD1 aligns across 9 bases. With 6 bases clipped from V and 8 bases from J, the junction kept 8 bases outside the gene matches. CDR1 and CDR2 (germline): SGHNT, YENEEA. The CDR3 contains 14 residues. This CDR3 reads CASSEGTGRDIQYF. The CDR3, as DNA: TGTGCCAGCAGTGAAGGGACAGGGAGGGACATTCAGTACTTC. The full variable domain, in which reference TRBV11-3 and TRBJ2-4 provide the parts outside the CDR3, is EAGVVQSPRYKIIEKKQPVAFWCNPISGHNTLYWYLQNLGQGPELLIRYENEEAVDDSQLPKDRFSAERLKGVDSTLKIQPAELGDSAVYLCASSEGTGRDIQYFGAGTRLSVL.

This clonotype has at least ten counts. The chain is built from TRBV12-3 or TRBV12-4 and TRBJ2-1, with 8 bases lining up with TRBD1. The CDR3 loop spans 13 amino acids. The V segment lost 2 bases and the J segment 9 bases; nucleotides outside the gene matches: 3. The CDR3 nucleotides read TGTGCCAGCAGTTTACAGGGGGCAGGTGAGCAGTTCTTC. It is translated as CASSLQGAGEQFF.

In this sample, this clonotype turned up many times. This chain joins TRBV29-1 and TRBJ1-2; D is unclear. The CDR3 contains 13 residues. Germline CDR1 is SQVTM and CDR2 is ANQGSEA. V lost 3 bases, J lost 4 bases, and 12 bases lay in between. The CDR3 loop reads CSVDVVRTYGYTF. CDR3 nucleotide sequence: TGCAGCGTTGATGTGGTGAGGACCTATGGCTACACCTTC.

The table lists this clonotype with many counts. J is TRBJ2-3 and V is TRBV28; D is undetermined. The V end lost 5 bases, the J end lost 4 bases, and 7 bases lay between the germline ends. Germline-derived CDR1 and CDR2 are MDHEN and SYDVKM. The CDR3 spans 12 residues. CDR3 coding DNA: TGTGCCAGCAGTAAATCCTCAGATACGCAGTATTTT. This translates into CASSKSSDTQYF.

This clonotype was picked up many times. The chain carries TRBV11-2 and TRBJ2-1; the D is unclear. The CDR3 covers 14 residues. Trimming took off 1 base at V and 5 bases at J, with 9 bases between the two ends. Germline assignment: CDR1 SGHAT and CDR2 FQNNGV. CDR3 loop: CASSLAYSNNEQFF. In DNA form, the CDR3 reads TGTGCCAGCAGCTTAGCGTACAGTAACAATGAGCAGTTCTTC.

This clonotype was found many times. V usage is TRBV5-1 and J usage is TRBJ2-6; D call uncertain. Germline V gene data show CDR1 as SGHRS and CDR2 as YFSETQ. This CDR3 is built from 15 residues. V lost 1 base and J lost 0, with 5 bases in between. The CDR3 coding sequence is TGCGCCAGCAGCTTGACCCTCTCTGGGGCCAACGTCCTGACTTTC. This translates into CASSLTLSGANVLTF.

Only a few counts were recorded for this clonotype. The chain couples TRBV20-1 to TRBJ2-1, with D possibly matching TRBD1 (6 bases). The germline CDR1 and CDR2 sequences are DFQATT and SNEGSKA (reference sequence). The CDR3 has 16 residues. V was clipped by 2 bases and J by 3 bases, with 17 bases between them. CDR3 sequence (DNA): TGCAGTGCTAGACCGGCAGGGGACCCCAACTACAATGAGCAGTTCTTC. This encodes CSARPAGDPNYNEQFF.

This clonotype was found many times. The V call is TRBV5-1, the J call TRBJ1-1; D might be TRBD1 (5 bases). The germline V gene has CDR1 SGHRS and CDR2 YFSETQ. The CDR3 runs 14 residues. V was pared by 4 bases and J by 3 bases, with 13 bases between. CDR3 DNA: TGCGCCAGCAGCCCCCGCCGGGGCGACACTGAAGCTTTCTTT. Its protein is CASSPRRGDTEAFF. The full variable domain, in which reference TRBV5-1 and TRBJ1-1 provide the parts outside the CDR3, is KAGVTQTPRYLIKTRGQQVTLSCSPISGHRSVSWYQQTPGQGLQFLFEYFSETQRNKGNFPGRFSGRQFSNSRSEMNVSTLELGDSALYLCASSPRRGDTEAFFGQGTRLTVV.

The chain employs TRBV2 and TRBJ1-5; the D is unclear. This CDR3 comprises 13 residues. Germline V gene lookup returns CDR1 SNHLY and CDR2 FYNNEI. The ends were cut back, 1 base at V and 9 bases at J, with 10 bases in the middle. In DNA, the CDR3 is TGTGCCAGCAGTGAAGGCTTCGCGGGGCCCCAGCATTTT. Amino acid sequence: CASSEGFAGPQHF. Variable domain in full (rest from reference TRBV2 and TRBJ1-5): EPEVTQTPSHQVTQMGQEVILRCVPISNHLYFYWYRQILGQKVEFLVSFYNNEISEKSEIFDDQFSVERPDGSNFTLKIRSTKLEDSAMYFCASSEGFAGPQHFGDGTRLSIL.

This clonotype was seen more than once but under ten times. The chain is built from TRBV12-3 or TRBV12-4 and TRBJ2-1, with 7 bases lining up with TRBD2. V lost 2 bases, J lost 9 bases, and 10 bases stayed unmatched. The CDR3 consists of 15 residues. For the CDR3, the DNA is TGTGCCAGCAGTTTATTGGGGGGGACCACGGCTGAGCAGTTCTTC. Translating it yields CASSLLGGTTAEQFF.

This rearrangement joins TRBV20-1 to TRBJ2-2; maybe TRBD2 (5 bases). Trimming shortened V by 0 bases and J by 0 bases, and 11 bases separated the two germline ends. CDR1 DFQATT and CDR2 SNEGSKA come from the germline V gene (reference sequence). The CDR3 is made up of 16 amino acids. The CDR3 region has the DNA TGCAGTGCTAGAGAGGTGGGAGCCTCGAACACCGGGGAGCTGTTTTTT. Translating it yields CSAREVGASNTGELFF.

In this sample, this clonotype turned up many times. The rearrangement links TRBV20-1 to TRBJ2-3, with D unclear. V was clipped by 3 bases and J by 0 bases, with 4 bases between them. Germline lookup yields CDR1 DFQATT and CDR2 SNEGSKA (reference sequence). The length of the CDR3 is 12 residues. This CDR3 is CSASPSTDTQYF. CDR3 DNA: TGCAGTGCTAGCCCCAGCACAGATACGCAGTATTTT.

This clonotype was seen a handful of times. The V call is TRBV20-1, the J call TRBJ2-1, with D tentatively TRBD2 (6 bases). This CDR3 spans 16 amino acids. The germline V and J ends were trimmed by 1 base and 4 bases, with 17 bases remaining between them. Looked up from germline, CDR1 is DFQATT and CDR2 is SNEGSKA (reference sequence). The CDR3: CSARGEASRLYNEQFF. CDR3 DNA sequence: TGCAGTGCTAGAGGGGAGGCTAGCCGATTGTACAATGAGCAGTTCTTC.

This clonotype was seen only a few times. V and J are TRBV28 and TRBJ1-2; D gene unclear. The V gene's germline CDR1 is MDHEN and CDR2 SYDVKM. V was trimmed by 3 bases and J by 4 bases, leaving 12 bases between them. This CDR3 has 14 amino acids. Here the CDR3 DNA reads TGTGCCAGCAGTTTGAGAGGGCAAAGCTATGGCTACACCTTC. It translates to CASSLRGQSYGYTF.

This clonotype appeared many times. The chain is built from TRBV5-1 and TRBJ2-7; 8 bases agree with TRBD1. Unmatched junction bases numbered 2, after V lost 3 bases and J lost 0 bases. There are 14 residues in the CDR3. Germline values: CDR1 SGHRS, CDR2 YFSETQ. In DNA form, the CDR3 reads TGCGCCAGCAGCTATGGGACAGGCTCCTACGAGCAGTACTTC. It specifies CASSYGTGSYEQYF.

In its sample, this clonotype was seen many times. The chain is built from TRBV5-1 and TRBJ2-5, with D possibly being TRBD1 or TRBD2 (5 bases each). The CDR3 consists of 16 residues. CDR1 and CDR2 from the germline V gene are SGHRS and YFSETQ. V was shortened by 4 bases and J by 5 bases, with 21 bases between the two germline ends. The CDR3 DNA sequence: TGCGCCAGCAGCCCAAGGGACGACCCGGAGCCCGAGACCCAGTACTTC. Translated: CASSPRDDPEPETQYF.

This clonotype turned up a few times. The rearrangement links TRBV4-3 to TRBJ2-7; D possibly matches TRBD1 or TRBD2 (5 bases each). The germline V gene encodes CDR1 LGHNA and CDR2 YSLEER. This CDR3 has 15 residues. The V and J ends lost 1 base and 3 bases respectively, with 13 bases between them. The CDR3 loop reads CASSQGPGALYEQYF. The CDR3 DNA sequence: TGCGCCAGCAGCCAAGGTCCCGGGGCCCTCTACGAGCAGTACTTC.

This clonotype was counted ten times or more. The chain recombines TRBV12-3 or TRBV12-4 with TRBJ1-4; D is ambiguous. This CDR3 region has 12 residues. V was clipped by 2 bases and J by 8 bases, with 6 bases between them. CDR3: CASSLRREKLFF. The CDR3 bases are TGTGCCAGCAGTTTAAGAAGAGAAAAACTGTTTTTT.

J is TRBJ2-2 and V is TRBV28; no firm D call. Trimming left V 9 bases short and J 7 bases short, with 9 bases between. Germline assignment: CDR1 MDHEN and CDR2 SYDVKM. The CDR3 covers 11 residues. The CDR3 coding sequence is TGTGCCAGTAAACTTAACGGGGAGCTGTTTTTT. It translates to CASKLNGELFF.

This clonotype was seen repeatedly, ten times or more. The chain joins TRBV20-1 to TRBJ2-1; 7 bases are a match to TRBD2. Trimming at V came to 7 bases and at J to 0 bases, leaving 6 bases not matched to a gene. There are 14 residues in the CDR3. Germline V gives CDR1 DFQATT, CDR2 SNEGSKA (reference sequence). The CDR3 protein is CSGCGGSSYNEQFF. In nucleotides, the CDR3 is TGCAGTGGTTGCGGGGGAAGCTCCTACAATGAGCAGTTCTTC.

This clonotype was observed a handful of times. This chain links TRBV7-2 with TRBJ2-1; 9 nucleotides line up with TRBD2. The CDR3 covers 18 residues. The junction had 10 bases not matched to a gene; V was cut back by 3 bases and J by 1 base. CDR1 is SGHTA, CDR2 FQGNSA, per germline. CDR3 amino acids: CASSFQAGGVRSYNEQFF. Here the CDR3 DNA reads TGTGCCAGCAGCTTCCAAGCGGGAGGAGTAAGGTCCTACAATGAGCAGTTCTTC.

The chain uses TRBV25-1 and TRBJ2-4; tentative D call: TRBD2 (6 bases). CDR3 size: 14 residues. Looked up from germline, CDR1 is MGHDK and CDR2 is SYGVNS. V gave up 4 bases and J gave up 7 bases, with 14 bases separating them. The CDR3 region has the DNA TGTGCCAGCAGTGTCATCGGGACTCAGAACATTCAGTACTTC. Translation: CASSVIGTQNIQYF.

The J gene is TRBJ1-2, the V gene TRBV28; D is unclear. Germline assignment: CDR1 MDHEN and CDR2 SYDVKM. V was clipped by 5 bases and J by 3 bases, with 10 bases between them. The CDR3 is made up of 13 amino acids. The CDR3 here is CASSQRAHYGYTF. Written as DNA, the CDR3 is TGTGCCAGCAGTCAGCGGGCTCACTATGGCTACACCTTC.

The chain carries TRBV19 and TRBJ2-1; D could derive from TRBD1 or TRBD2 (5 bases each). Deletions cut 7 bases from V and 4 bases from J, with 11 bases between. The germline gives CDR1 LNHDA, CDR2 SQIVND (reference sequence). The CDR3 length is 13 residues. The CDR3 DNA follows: TGTGCCAGTACCGGGACGTTATACAATGAGCAGTTCTTC. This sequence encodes CASTGTLYNEQFF.

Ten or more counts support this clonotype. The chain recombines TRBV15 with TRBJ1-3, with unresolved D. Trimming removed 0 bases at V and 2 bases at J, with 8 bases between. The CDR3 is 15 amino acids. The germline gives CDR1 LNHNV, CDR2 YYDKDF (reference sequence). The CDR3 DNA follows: TGTGCCACCAGCAGAGATAAGGGTCCTGGAAACACCATATATTTT. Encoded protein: CATSRDKGPGNTIYF.